Below, 20 T cell receptor beta chains from the same sample are listed, as sequenced in a study of cytomegalovirus exposure and HLA in healthy donors (dated by TCRdb to about 2017). Libraries came from the immunoSEQ multiplex PCR assay. The multiplex PCR relied on a mix of 60 forward primers for TCR Vbeta segments and 13 reverse primers for TCR Jbeta segments. TCRdb took over this immuneACCESS table, retaining in-frame rearrangements with V and J assigned. Such tables are incomplete; in checked studies, under half of the missing clones stem from an unresolved V gene, and the remainder is unexplained. The sample records fewer than 200,000 clones, over 80% of which are singletons. The ten top clones hold over 1.5% of the sample. The sequencing input was PBMCs. These receptors were taken from a man in his forties or fifties in good health and CMV-seronegative.

This chain connects TRBV14 to TRBJ2-4; 7 bases match TRBD2. The CDR3 runs 18 residues. The germline V gene has CDR1 SGHDN and CDR2 FVKESK. J lost 3 bases, V lost 2 bases, and 13 bases had no gene match. The CDR3 DNA sequence: TGTGCCAGCAGCCAAAGATCGACGGGGGGATTTGGCAAAAACATTCAGTACTTC. This encodes CASSQRSTGGFGKNIQYF. Complete variable domain (other parts from reference TRBV14 and TRBJ2-4): EAGVTQFPSHSVIEKGQTVTLRCDPISGHDNLYWYRRVMGKEIKFLLHFVKESKQDESGMPNNRFLAERTGGTYSTLKVQPAELEDSGVYFCASSQRSTGGFGKNIQYFGAGTRLSVL.

Comments on this clone: A read error may produce the germline difference seen at one junction end. This chain uses TRBV7-9 with TRBJ1-6, with D perhaps TRBD1 (5 bases). Germline V gene lookup returns CDR1 SEHNR and CDR2 FQNEAQ (reference sequence). This CDR3 region has 17 residues. CDR3 coding DNA: TGTTCCAGCAGCCAGCGGGGCCTTAGCTCCTATAATTCACCCCTCCACTTT. Protein product: CSSSQRGLSSYNSPLHF.

A single count supports this clone. The CDR3 DNA is TGTGCCAGCAGCCCCACACAGGGAAAGGGCCCCTACGAGCAGTACTTC. This codes for CASSPTQGKGPYEQYF. The chain employs TRBV7-8 and TRBJ2-5, with a tentative D call TRBD1 (6 bases). The end of the DNA is better explained by TRBJ2-7, so the J call may be wrong. Germline CDR1 is SGHVS and CDR2 is FQNEAQ. The CDR3 spans 16 residues.

As concerns this clone: One junction end does not reproduce the germline sequence, and a read error may be involved. The chain uses TRBV6-6 and TRBJ1-2, with D hard to call. Germline CDR1 reads MNHNY; CDR2 reads SVGAGI (reference sequence). This CDR3 contains 13 residues. CDR3 residues: CASSNSGVYGYTF. DNA for the CDR3: TGTGCCAGCAGTAACTCGGGAGTCTATGGCTACACCTTC.

This clone was detected only a few times. V gene TRBV27 combines with J gene TRBJ1-5; 7 bases map to TRBD1. Per the germline V gene, CDR1 is MNHEY and CDR2 is SMNVEV (reference sequence). V dropped 6 bases and J dropped 4; count of bases not matched to a gene: 6. The CDR3 spans 14 residues. CDR3 loop: CASRRDSNNQPQHF. The DNA for the CDR3 is TGTGCCAGCAGACGGGACAGCAATAATCAGCCCCAGCATTTT.

Only one count was recorded for this clone. The chain recombines TRBV7-2 with TRBJ2-1, with 12 nucleotides matching TRBD2. CDR3 length equals 15 residues. J lost 4 bases, V lost 5 bases, and 3 bases had no gene match. Germline V gives CDR1 SGHTA, CDR2 FQGNSA. The CDR3 DNA reads as TGTGCCAGCAGCCGGACTAGCGGGGTGTACAATGAGCAGTTCTTC. This sequence encodes CASSRTSGVYNEQFF.

This clone was picked up a small number of times. The chain links TRBV25-1 to TRBJ2-7, with 8 bases aligning to TRBD1. The junction had 6 bases not matched to a gene; V was cut back by 6 bases and J by 2 bases. The germline gives CDR1 MGHDK, CDR2 SYGVNS. There are 14 residues in the CDR3. The DNA of the CDR3 is TGTGCCAGCAGAGAGGACAGGGCACCCTACGAGCAGTACTTC. This codes for CASREDRAPYEQYF.

This clone is a singleton in its sample. This chain connects TRBV5-5 to TRBJ1-6, with 9 bases that match TRBD1. The trim removed 7 bases at V and 8 bases at J, leaving 4 bases unmatched. The CDR3 is 13 amino acids. Per germline, CDR1 SGHKS and CDR2 YYEKEE (reference sequence). The chain's CDR3 is CASGDREDSPLHF. In DNA, the CDR3 is TGTGCCAGCGGGGACAGGGAGGATTCACCCCTCCACTTT.

This clone showed up just once. This chain joins TRBV14 and TRBJ2-2, with TRBD2 as a possible D gene (5 bases). Trimming took 6 bases from V and 5 from J, leaving 16 bases between them. CDR3 length: 15 amino acids. The germline V gene has CDR1 SGHDN and CDR2 FVKESK. The CDR3 loop is CASSPIGGRTGELFF. CDR3 DNA: TGTGCCAGCAGTCCCATTGGAGGAAGAACCGGGGAGCTGTTTTTT.

J is TRBJ1-5 and V is TRBV19; D remains ambiguous. The ends were cut back, 3 bases at V and 0 bases at J, with 12 bases in the middle. There are 16 residues in the CDR3. CDR1 LNHDA and CDR2 SQIVND come from the germline V gene (reference sequence). Here the CDR3 DNA reads TGTGCCAGTAGTATGGCTGGGCATAATAGCAATCAGCCCCAGCATTTT. It specifies CASSMAGHNSNQPQHF.

The CDR3, as DNA: TGTGCCAGCAGCGGCATCACAGGGTCCAACACCGGGGAGCTGTTTTTT. Its protein is CASSGITGSNTGELFF. V usage is TRBV9 and J usage is TRBJ2-2; D may be TRBD1 (6 bases). The germline V and J ends were trimmed by 3 bases and 2 bases, with 14 bases remaining between them. The germline gives CDR1 SGDLS, CDR2 YYNGEE. The CDR3 spans 16 residues.

The chain combines TRBV5-8 with TRBJ2-7, with TRBD2 identical over 8 bases. CDR1 is SGHTS and CDR2 is YDEGEE in the germline V gene. This CDR3 has 15 residues. V gave up 0 bases and J gave up 1 base; unmatched junction bases: 3. Here the CDR3 DNA reads TGTGCCAGCAGCTTGGCCCTAGCGGGTTCCTACGAGCAGTACTTC. This translates into CASSLALAGSYEQYF.

The CDR3 loop is CASKPIGLTYEQYF. CDR3 DNA: TGTGCCAGCAAACCTATTGGACTAACCTACGAGCAGTACTTC. The chain employs TRBV6-5 and TRBJ2-7, with a tentative D call TRBD2 (6 bases). CDR1 and CDR2 (germline): MNHEY, SVGAGI. Trimming cost V 7 bases and J 2 bases, with 15 bases left between them. The CDR3 runs 14 residues.

The V and J genes are TRBV5-1 and TRBJ2-1, with 7 nucleotides matching TRBD2. Germline loops: CDR1 SGHRS, CDR2 YFSETQ. CDR3 length: 14 amino acids. Germline trimming cut 7 bases from V and 7 bases from J; bases unmatched to any gene: 11. CDR3 amino acids: CASWALAGPNEQFF. CDR3 in DNA: TGCGCCAGCTGGGCTTTAGCGGGTCCTAATGAGCAGTTCTTC.

The V and J genes are TRBV5-4 and TRBJ1-2; a weak D match, TRBD1 (6 bases). The CDR3 covers 17 residues. Germline loops: CDR1 SGHNT, CDR2 YYREEE (reference sequence). V was clipped by 2 bases and J by 8 bases, with 25 bases between them. DNA for the CDR3: TGTGCCAGCAGCTTTGGGGGGCGCGGGGGGCCTAGAGGGGGCTACACCTTC. Its protein is CASSFGGRGGPRGGYTF.

This rearrangement joins TRBV7-6 to TRBJ2-5; 8 bases map to TRBD2. The CDR3 runs to 15 residues. Germline values: CDR1 SGHVS, CDR2 FNYEAQ. V trimming: 1 base; J trimming: 11 bases; junction bases outside the gene matches: 12. CDR3 DNA sequence: TGTGCCAGCAGCTTAGGCGGGGGGCCCCAGGGAGAGCAGTACTTC. This codes for CASSLGGGPQGEQYF.

J is TRBJ2-5 and V is TRBV6-1; a possible D gene is TRBD2 (6 bases). The CDR3 runs 13 residues. The V gene lost 2 bases and the J gene lost 4 bases, with 8 bases spanning the gap. CDR1 is MNHNS, CDR2 SASEGT, per germline. The CDR3 protein is CASSEMRGETQYF. In nucleotides, the CDR3 is TGTGCCAGCAGTGAAATGCGGGGAGAGACCCAGTACTTC.

This clone has a handful of counts. The V gene is TRBV6-1, the J gene TRBJ1-6, with TRBD1 matching over 10 bases. This CDR3 region has 13 residues. Trimming cost V 8 bases and J 9 bases; bases outside gene matches: 4. CDR1 MNHNS and CDR2 SASEGT come from the germline V gene. In DNA, the CDR3 is TGTGCCAGCGTCCGGGACAGGGGTTCACCCCTCCACTTT. It specifies CASVRDRGSPLHF.

The chain recombines TRBV29-1 with TRBJ2-1; 9 nucleotides match TRBD2. CDR3 length: 14 amino acids. The germline gives CDR1 SQVTM, CDR2 ANQGSEA. The ends lost 6 bases at V and 4 bases at J; junction bases unmatched: 7. The DNA for the CDR3 is TGCAGCGTGTCCGGGACTAGCAGATACAATGAGCAGTTCTTC. It translates to CSVSGTSRYNEQFF.

This sequence joins TRBV19 and TRBJ2-1, with a possible D match to TRBD2 (6 bases). Germline loops: CDR1 LNHDA, CDR2 SQIVND (reference sequence). The V end lost 0 bases, the J end lost 9 bases, and 12 bases lay between the germline ends. The CDR3 loop spans 14 amino acids. This chain's CDR3 is CASSIDHGGSEQFF. The DNA for the CDR3 is TGTGCCAGTAGTATAGATCATGGGGGGTCTGAGCAGTTCTTC. Filled out from reference TRBV19 and TRBJ2-1, the complete variable domain reads DGGITQSPKYLFRKEGQNVTLSCEQNLNHDAMYWYRQDPGQGLRLIYYSQIVNDFQKGDIAEGYSVSREKKESFPLTVTSAQKNPTAFYLCASSIDHGGSEQFFGPGTRLTVL.